This T cell receptor beta chain was sequenced in a study of blood T cell repertoires in COVID-19. Looking at the study overall: Both acute and convalescent COVID-19 samples were obtained from the United States, Italy and Spain.

Participants spanned ages about 18 to 95 years and resided in roughly 22 US areas. Two negative PCRs, clearance, or symptom resolution characterized the recovered Cohort 3 donors. Germline CDR1 and CDR2: SGHRS and YFSETQ. The V end lost 4 bases, the J end lost 7 bases, and 23 bases lay between the germline ends. The CDR3 covers 16 residues. How the authors handled the data: Amplified reference gene primers provided the basis for estimating nucleated cell counts. Data came from immunoSEQ multiplex PCR; TCRdb stores just in-frame clones and leaves some out. V and J calls and clone size are as listed in that table; D and trimming were resolved from the DNA. Here the sample spans more than 250,000 clones, about 90% being singletons.

The chain is built from TRBV5-1 and TRBJ1-2; D is uncertain. Sequencing was performed on PBMCs or T cells enriched from blood (not recorded which). The sequence derives from a woman between 25 and 40 years old who had recovered from COVID-19. The CDR3, as DNA: TGCGCCAGCAGCCCCCTCGAATTCCTCGGGTCAGCTGGCTACACCTTC. This gives the protein CASSPLEFLGSAGYTF.